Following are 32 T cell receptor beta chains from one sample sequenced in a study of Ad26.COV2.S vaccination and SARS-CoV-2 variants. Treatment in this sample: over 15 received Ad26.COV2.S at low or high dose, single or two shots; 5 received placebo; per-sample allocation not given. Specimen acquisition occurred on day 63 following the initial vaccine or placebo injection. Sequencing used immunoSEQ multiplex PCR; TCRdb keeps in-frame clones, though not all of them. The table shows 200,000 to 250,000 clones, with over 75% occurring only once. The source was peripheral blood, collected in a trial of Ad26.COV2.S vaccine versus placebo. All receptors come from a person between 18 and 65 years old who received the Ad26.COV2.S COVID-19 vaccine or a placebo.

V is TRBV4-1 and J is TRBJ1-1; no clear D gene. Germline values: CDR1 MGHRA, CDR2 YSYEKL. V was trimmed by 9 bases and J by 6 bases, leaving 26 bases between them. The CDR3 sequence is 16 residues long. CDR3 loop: CASDSGPRHDNAEAFF. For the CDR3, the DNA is TGCGCCAGTGATAGCGGACCCCGCCATGACAACGCTGAAGCTTTCTTT.

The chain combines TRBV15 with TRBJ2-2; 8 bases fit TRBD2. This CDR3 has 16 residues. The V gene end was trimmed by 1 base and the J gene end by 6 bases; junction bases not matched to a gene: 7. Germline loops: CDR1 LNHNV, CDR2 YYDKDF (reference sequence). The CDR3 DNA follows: TGTGCCACCAGCAGAGGTGGAGGGACTAGTCCCGGGGAGCTGTTTTTT. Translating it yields CATSRGGGTSPGELFF. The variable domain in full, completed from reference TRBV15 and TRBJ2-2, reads DAMVIQNPRYQVTQFGKPVTLSCSQTLNHNVMYWYQQKSSQAPKLLFHYYDKDFNNEADTPDNFQSRRPNTSFCFLDIRSPGLGDTAMYLCATSRGGGTSPGELFFGEGSRLTVL.

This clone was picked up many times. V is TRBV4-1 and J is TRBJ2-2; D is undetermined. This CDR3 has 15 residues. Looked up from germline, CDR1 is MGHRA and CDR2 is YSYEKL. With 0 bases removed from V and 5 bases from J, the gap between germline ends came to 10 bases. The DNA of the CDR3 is TGCGCCAGCAGCCAAGAGGGAACTTGGACCGGGGAGCTGTTTTTT. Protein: CASSQEGTWTGELFF.

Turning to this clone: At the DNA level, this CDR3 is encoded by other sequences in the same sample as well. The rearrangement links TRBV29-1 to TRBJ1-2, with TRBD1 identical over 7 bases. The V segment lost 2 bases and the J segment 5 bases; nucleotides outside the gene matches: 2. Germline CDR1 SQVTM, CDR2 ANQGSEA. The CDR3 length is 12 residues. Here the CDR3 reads CSVEQGGYGYTF. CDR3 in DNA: TGCAGCGTTGAACAGGGGGGGTATGGCTACACCTTC.

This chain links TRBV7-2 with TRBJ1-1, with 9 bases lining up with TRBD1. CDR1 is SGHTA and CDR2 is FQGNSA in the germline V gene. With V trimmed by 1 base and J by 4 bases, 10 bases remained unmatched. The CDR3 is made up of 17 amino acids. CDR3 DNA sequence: TGTGCCAGCAGCTTAGAGACAACAGGGGGCCTCGGCACTGAAGCTTTCTTT. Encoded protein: CASSLETTGGLGTEAFF.

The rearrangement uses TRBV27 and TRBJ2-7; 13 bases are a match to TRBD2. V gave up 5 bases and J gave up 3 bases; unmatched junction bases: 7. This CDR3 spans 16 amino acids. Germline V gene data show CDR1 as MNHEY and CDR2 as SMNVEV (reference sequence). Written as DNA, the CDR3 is TGTGCCAGCAGTGCTCTGACTAGCGGGGGGTTCTACGAGCAGTACTTC. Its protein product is CASSALTSGGFYEQYF.

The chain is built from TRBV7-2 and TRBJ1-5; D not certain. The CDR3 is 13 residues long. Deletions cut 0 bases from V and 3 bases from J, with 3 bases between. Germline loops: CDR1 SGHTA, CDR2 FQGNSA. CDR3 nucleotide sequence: TGTGCCAGCAGCTTAGCCTACAATCAGCCCCAGCATTTT. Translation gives CASSLAYNQPQHF.

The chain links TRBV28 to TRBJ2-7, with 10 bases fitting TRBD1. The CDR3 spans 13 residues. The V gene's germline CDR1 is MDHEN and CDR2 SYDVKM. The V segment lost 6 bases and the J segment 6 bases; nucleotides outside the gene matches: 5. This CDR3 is CASRRTGGREQYF. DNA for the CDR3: TGTGCCAGCAGACGGACAGGGGGTCGCGAGCAGTACTTC.

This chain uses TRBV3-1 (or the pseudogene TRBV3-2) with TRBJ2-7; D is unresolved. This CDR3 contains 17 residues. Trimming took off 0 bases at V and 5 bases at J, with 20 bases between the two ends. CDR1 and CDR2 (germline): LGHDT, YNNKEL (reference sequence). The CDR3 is CASSQDRHIPQMNEQYF. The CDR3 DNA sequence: TGTGCCAGCAGCCAAGATCGACACATCCCCCAGATGAACGAGCAGTACTTC.

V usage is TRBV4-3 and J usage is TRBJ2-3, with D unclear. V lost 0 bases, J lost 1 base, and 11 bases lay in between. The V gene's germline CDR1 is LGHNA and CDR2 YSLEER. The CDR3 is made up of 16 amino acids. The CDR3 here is CASSQEQMTGTDTQYF. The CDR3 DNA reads TGCGCCAGCAGCCAAGAGCAGATGACTGGCACAGATACGCAGTATTTT.

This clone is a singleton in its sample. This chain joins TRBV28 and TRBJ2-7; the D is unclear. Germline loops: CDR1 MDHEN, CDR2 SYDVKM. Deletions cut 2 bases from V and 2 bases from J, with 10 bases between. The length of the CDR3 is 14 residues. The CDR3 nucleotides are TGTGCCAGCAGTTTAGGGCACAGTACCTACGAGCAGTACTTC. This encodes CASSLGHSTYEQYF.

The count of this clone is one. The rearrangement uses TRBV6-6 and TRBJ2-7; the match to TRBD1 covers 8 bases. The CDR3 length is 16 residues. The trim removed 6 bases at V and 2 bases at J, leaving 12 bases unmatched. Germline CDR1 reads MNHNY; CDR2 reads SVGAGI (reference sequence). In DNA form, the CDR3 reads TGTGCCAGCAGCCTAAGTCGGCGGACAGGGACCTACGAGCAGTACTTC. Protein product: CASSLSRRTGTYEQYF.

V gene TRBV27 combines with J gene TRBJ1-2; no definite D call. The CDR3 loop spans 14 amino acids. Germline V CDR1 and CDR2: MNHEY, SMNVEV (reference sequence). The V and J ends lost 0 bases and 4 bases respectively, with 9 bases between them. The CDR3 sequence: CASSLSGLRYGYTF. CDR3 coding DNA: TGTGCCAGCAGTTTATCTGGACTCCGCTATGGCTACACCTTC.

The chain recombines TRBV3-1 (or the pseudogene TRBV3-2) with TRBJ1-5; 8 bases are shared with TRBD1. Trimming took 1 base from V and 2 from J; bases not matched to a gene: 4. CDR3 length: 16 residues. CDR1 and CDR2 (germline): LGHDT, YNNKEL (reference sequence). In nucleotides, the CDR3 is TGTGCCAGCAGCCAAGGACAGGGGCTGGGCAATCAGCCCCAGCATTTT. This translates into CASSQGQGLGNQPQHF.

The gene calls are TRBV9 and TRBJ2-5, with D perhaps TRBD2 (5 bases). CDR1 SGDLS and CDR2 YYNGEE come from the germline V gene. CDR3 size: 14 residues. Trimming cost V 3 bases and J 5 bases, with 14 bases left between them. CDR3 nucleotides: TGTGCCAGCAGCGCACAGCTAGCCGGGGAGACCCAGTACTTC. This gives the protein CASSAQLAGETQYF.

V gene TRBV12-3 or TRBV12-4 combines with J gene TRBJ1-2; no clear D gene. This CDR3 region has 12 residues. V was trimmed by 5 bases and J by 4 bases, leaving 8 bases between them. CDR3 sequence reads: CASSRTAYGYTF. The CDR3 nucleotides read TGTGCCAGCAGTCGGACGGCCTATGGCTACACCTTC.

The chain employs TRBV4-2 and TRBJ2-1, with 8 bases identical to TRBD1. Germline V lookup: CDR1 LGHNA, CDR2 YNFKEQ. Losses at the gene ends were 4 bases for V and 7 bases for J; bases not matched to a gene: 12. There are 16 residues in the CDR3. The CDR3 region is CASSPPGTGRRNEQFF. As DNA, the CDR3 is TGTGCCAGCAGCCCGCCCGGGACAGGACGGCGAAATGAGCAGTTCTTC.

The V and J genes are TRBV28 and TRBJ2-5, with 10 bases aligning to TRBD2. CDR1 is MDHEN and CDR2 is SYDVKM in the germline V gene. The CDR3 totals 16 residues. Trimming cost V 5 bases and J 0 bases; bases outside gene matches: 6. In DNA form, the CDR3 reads TGTGCCAGCAGTCTCTCTAGCGGGAGAAACCAAGAGACCCAGTACTTC. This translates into CASSLSSGRNQETQYF.

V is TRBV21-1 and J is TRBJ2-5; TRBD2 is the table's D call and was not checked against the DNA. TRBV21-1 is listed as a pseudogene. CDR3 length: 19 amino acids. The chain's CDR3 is CASSKDNPGQGGNQETQYF. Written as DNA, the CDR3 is TGTGCCAGCAGCAAAGACAACCCAGGGCAGGGAGGGAACCAAGAGACCCAGTACTTC.

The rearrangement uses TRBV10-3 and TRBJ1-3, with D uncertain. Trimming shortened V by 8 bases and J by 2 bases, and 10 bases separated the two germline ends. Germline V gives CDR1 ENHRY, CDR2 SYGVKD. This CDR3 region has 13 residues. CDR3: CAIGGRAGNTIYF. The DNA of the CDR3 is TGTGCCATCGGCGGAAGAGCTGGAAACACCATATATTTT.

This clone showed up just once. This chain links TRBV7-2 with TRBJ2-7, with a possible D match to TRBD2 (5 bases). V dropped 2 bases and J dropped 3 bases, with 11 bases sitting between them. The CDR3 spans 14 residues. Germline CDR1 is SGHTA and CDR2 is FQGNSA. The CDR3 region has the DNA TGTGCCAGCAGCTTATACAGACTAAGCTACGAGCAGTACTTC. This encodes CASSLYRLSYEQYF.

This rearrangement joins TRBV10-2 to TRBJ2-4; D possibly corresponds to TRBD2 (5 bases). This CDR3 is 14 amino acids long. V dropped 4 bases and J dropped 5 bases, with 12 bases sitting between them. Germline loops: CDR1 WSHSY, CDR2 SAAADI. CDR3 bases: TGCGCCAGCAGTGCCGCTAGCTATGAAAACATTCAGTACTTC. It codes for CASSAASYENIQYF.

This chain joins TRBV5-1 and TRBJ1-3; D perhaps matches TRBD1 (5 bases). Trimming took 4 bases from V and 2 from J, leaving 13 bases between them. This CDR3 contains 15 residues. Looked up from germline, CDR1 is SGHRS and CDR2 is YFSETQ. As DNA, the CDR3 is TGCGCCAGCAGCAATAGCCCAGGGACTGGAAACACCATATATTTT. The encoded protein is CASSNSPGTGNTIYF.

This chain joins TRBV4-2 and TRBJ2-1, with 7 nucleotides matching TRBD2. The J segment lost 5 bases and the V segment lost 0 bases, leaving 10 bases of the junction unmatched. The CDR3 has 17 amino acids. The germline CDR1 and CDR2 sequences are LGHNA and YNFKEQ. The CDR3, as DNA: TGTGCCAGCAGCCAAGATCAAGGGCCGGGGGGAGACAATGAGCAGTTCTTC. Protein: CASSQDQGPGGDNEQFF.

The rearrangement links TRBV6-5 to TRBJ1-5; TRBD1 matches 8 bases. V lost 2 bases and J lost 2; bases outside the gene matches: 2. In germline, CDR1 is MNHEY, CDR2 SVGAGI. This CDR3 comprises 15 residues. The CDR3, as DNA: TGTGCCAGCAGTTACGCAGGGGGCGGCAATCAGCCCCAGCATTTT. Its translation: CASSYAGGGNQPQHF.

The CDR3 spells CASTYTPSSTDTQYF. As DNA, the CDR3 is TGTGCCAGCACCTACACCCCTTCTAGCACAGATACGCAGTATTTT. The genes are TRBV6-6 and TRBJ2-3; D is unresolved. CDR1 and CDR2 (germline): MNHNY, SVGAGI (reference sequence). With 7 bases removed from V and 0 bases from J, the gap between germline ends came to 14 bases. CDR3 length: 15 amino acids.

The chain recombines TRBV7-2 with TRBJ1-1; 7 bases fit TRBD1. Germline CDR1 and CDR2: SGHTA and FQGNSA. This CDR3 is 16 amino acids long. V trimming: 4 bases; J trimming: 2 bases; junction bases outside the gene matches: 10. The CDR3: CASSWPGTALNTEAFF. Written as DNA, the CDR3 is TGTGCCAGCAGCTGGCCCGGGACAGCCTTAAACACTGAAGCTTTCTTT.

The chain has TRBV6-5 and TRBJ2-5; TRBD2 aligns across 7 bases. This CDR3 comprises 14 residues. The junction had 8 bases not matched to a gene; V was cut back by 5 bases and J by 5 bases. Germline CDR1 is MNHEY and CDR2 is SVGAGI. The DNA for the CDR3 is TGTGCCAGCAGTCCTTGGACTAGTATTGAGACCCAGTACTTC. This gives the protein CASSPWTSIETQYF.

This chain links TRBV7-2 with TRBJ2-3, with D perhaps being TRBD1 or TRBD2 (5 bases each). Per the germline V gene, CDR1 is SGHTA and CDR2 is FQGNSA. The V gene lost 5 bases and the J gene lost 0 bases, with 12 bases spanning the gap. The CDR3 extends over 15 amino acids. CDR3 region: CASSMGRISTDTQYF. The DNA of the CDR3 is TGTGCCAGCAGCATGGGACGGATAAGCACAGATACGCAGTATTTT.

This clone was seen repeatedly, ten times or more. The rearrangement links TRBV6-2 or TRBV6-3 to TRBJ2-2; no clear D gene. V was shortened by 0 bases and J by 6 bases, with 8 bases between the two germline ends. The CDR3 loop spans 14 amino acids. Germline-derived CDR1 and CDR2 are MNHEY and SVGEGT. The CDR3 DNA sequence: TGTGCCAGCAGTTACTCGATGGAATCCGGGGAGCTGTTTTTT. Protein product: CASSYSMESGELFF.

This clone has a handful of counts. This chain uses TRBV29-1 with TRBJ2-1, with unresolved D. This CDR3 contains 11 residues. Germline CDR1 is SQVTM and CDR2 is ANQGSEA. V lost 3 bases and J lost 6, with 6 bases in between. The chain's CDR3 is CSVETANEQFF. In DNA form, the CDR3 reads TGCAGCGTTGAGACTGCCAATGAGCAGTTCTTC.

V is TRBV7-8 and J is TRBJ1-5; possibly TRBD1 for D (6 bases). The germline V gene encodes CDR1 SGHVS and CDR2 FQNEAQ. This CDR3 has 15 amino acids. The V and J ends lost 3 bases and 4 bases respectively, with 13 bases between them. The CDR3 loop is CASSFTGTSNQPQHF. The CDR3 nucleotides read TGTGCCAGCAGCTTTACGGGGACAAGTAATCAGCCCCAGCATTTT.